The 17 T cell receptor beta chains given below trace back to one sample, sequenced in a study of blood T cells in healthy people across ages. The use of a sample-barcoded 5' primer and a J-beta primer mix characterized a second PCR of roughly 6 to 11 cycles. TCRdb processed the 5' RACE reads anew with MiXCR; each CDR3 protein has one entry. The repertoire holds around 1,700,000 distinct CDR3 sequences, approximately 28% seen once, with over 7% in the top ten. Sequencing input: blood. The receptors originated from a woman aged 25 to 39 in good health.

The chain couples TRBV6-6 to TRBJ1-1, with D unclear. The V gene's germline CDR1 is MNHNY and CDR2 SVGAGI (reference sequence). This CDR3 has 13 amino acids. Between the trimmed V and J ends, which lost 5 bases and 5 bases, there was a span of 12 bases. CDR3: CASSAARGTEAFF. CDR3 DNA sequence: TGTGCCAGCAGTGCTGCCAGAGGGACTGAAGCTTTCTTT.

About this clonotype: This may stem from a read error, because a much larger clone lies one nucleotide away. The chain is built from TRBV6-6 and TRBJ2-5; perhaps D is TRBD1 or TRBD2 (6 bases each). V was trimmed by 6 bases and J by 4 bases, leaving 12 bases between them. CDR1 and CDR2 from the germline V gene are MNHNY and SVGAGI (reference sequence). The CDR3 contains 13 residues. The CDR3 DNA sequence: TGTGCCAGCAGACCCGAGGGGGGAGAGACCCAGTACTTC. This encodes CASRPEGGETQYF.

This clonotype was observed a handful of times. The J gene is TRBJ2-7, the V gene TRBV7-9; D call uncertain. Germline V CDR1 and CDR2: SEHNR, FQNEAQ (reference sequence). V was cut by 3 bases and J by 2 bases, with 11 bases left in between. The CDR3 is made up of 14 amino acids. CDR3 bases: TGTGCCAGCAGCTTGGCGGACGAAACCTACGAGCAGTACTTC. Translated: CASSLADETYEQYF.

This clonotype turned up a few times. The chain is built from TRBV6-5 and TRBJ2-7; 9 nucleotides align to TRBD1. V lost 2 bases, J lost 7 bases, and 9 bases stayed unmatched. The CDR3 is 15 residues long. Germline CDR1 reads MNHEY; CDR2 reads SVGAGI. The DNA for the CDR3 is TGTGCCAGCAGTTACCTCGGGACAGGGCGAGATGAGCAGTACTTC. Amino acids: CASSYLGTGRDEQYF.

This clonotype was seen many times. V and J are TRBV7-2 and TRBJ2-7, with a weak D call TRBD2 (5 bases). The CDR3 loop spans 13 amino acids. V was shortened by 4 bases and J by 5 bases, with 12 bases between the two germline ends. CDR1 is SGHTA, CDR2 FQGNSA, per germline. The CDR3 DNA reads as TGTGCCAGCAGCTCCCGACGGGAAGACGAGCAGTACTTC. Encoded protein: CASSSRREDEQYF.

V is TRBV6-2 or TRBV6-3 and J is TRBJ2-7, with no clear D. There are 13 residues in the CDR3. The V gene lost 5 bases and the J gene lost 2 bases, with 10 bases spanning the gap. CDR1 MNHEY and CDR2 SVGEGT come from the germline V gene. DNA of the CDR3: TGTGCCAGCAGTCCCCAGTCCACCTACGAGCAGTACTTC. Residues: CASSPQSTYEQYF.

This clonotype has only a few counts. V usage is TRBV5-1 and J usage is TRBJ2-1; possibly TRBD1 for D (5 bases). This CDR3 spans 15 amino acids. Per germline, CDR1 SGHRS and CDR2 YFSETQ. Trimming left V 4 bases short and J 2 bases short, with 13 bases between. Here the CDR3 DNA reads TGCGCCAGCAGCAACCAGGGTTTTACCTACAATGAGCAGTTCTTC. It encodes CASSNQGFTYNEQFF.

This clonotype was seen more than once but under ten times. This chain uses TRBV9 with TRBJ1-2; D call uncertain. CDR1 and CDR2 (germline): SGDLS, YYNGEE. The CDR3 extends over 13 amino acids. Trimming took 0 bases from V and 6 from J, leaving 9 bases between them. The CDR3 sequence is CASSVEGSDGYTF. The CDR3 nucleotides are TGTGCCAGCAGCGTAGAGGGAAGCGATGGCTACACCTTC.

This clonotype was observed a few times. The J gene is TRBJ1-4, the V gene TRBV7-9; D gene ambiguous. CDR3 size: 16 residues. Germline CDR1 SEHNR, CDR2 FQNEAQ (reference sequence). Between the trimmed V and J ends, which lost 2 bases and 8 bases, there was a span of 18 bases. For the CDR3, the DNA is TGTGCCAGCAGCTTAAGTTCGAGCTTCGGCCTGGAAAAACTGTTTTTT. Translation: CASSLSSSFGLEKLFF. The whole variable domain, filled in from reference TRBV7-9 and TRBJ1-4, reads DTGVSQNPRHKITKRGQNVTFRCDPISEHNRLYWYRQTLGQGPEFLTYFQNEAQLEKSRLLSDRFSAERPKGSFSTLEIQRTEQGDSAMYLCASSLSSSFGLEKLFFGSGTQLSVL.

The V and J genes are TRBV4-2 and TRBJ2-1; TRBD1 is a possible D gene (5 bases). The V end lost 3 bases, the J end lost 8 bases, and 14 bases lay between the germline ends. The CDR3 loop spans 14 amino acids. CDR1 is LGHNA, CDR2 YNFKEQ, per germline. The CDR3 spells CASSQILGRDEQFF. CDR3 sequence (DNA): TGTGCCAGCAGCCAGATCTTGGGGCGCGATGAGCAGTTCTTC.

V gene TRBV5-1 combines with J gene TRBJ2-2; TRBD1 is a possible D gene (6 bases). The CDR3 extends over 15 amino acids. The V gene's germline CDR1 is SGHRS and CDR2 YFSETQ. V was clipped by 1 base and J by 8 bases, with 15 bases between them. This CDR3 reads CASSLRQDRKGELFF. The CDR3 DNA follows: TGCGCCAGCAGCTTGAGACAGGACCGTAAAGGGGAGCTGTTTTTT.

A few counts support this clonotype. This chain joins TRBV7-2 and TRBJ1-6; D remains unclear. The CDR3 consists of 15 residues. Trimming took off 4 bases at V and 6 bases at J, with 13 bases between the two ends. Germline lookup yields CDR1 SGHTA and CDR2 FQGNSA. CDR3 protein: CASSSSRHSNSPLHF. CDR3 DNA: TGTGCCAGCAGCTCATCCAGACACTCTAATTCACCCCTCCACTTT. Variable domain in full (rest from reference TRBV7-2 and TRBJ1-6): GAGVSQSPSNKVTEKGKDVELRCDPISGHTALYWYRQSLGQGLEFLIYFQGNSAPDKSGLPSDRFSAERTGGSVSTLTIQRTQQEDSAVYLCASSSSRHSNSPLHFGNGTRLTVT.

The chain uses TRBV20-1 and TRBJ1-2; tentatively, D is TRBD1 (5 bases). There are 17 residues in the CDR3. The V gene's germline CDR1 is DFQATT and CDR2 SNEGSKA (reference sequence). Trimming removed 0 bases from V and 2 bases from J, with 19 bases in between. For the CDR3, the DNA is TGCAGTGCTAGAGATTACGGAGACAGAAGTTACAACTATGGCTACACCTTC. This encodes CSARDYGDRSYNYGYTF.

The rearrangement links TRBV12-3 or TRBV12-4 to TRBJ2-5, with TRBD1 identical over 9 bases. This CDR3 has 12 residues. With 6 bases clipped from V and 12 bases from J, the junction kept 8 bases outside the gene matches. As DNA, the CDR3 is TGTGCCAGCAGCTCTACAGGGGGCCCTAAGTACTTC. It codes for CASSSTGGPKYF.

V and J are TRBV29-1 and TRBJ1-2; D gene ambiguous. The CDR3 is made up of 13 amino acids. CDR1 is SQVTM and CDR2 is ANQGSEA in the germline V gene. V dropped 4 bases and J dropped 2 bases, with 11 bases sitting between them. In DNA, the CDR3 is TGCAGCGTTGGGGCAGGCTGCAACTATGGCTACACCTTC. Amino acid sequence: CSVGAGCNYGYTF.

This clonotype occurred a few times. This rearrangement joins TRBV24-1 to TRBJ2-1, with 14 positions matching TRBD2. V was clipped by 7 bases and J by 9 bases; unmatched bases: 4. There are 14 residues in the CDR3. Germline V gene lookup returns CDR1 KGHDR and CDR2 SFDVKD. The CDR3 nucleotides are TGTGCCACCAGCCCGACTAGCGGGGGGGTTGAGCAGTTCTTC. This gives the protein CATSPTSGGVEQFF.

In the case of this clonotype: This may arise from a read error, as a much more abundant clone is one base away. The genes are TRBV5-1 and TRBJ2-1; D ambiguous. The CDR3 loop spans 12 amino acids. CDR1 SGHRS and CDR2 YFSETQ come from the germline V gene. Here the CDR3 reads CASSSQENERFF. In nucleotides, the CDR3 is TGCGCCAGCAGCTCCCAGGAAAATGAGCGGTTCTTC.